The sequence of this T cell receptor beta chain was determined in a study of T cells after yellow fever vaccination. Regarding the study as a whole: FACS-sorted repertoires could harbor abundant contaminating bulk-population clonotypes.

Per the germline V gene, CDR1 is SGHTA and CDR2 is FQGNSA. CDR3 length: 14 amino acids. V gave up 0 bases and J gave up 1 base, with 6 bases separating them. This clonotype was seen repeatedly, ten times or more. Its specificity is unknown. Template-switching 5'RACE yielded the TCR cDNA; a universal primer site and UMIs were added in the process. TCRdb re-called the 5' RACE reads through MiXCR, storing one row per CDR3 protein. Of a few hundred thousand distinct CDR3 sequences detected, 4% appear once; the ten largest clones hold more than 20%. The source of this sequence is a man between 18 and 29 years old who received the YFV17D yellow fever vaccine. V gene TRBV7-2 combines with J gene TRBJ1-1; D is unclear. The starting material was PBMCs, obtained 5 days after the yellow fever booster vaccination. For the CDR3, the DNA is TGTGCCAGCAGCTTAGCTGACGGGAACACTGAAGCTTTCTTT. It encodes CASSLADGNTEAFF. The full variable domain, rest sourced from reference TRBV7-2 and TRBJ1-1, is GAGVSQSPSNKVTEKGKDVELRCDPISGHTALYWYRQSLGQGLEFLIYFQGNSAPDKSGLPSDRFSAERTGGSVSTLTIQRTQQEDSAVYLCASSLADGNTEAFFGQGTRLTVV.